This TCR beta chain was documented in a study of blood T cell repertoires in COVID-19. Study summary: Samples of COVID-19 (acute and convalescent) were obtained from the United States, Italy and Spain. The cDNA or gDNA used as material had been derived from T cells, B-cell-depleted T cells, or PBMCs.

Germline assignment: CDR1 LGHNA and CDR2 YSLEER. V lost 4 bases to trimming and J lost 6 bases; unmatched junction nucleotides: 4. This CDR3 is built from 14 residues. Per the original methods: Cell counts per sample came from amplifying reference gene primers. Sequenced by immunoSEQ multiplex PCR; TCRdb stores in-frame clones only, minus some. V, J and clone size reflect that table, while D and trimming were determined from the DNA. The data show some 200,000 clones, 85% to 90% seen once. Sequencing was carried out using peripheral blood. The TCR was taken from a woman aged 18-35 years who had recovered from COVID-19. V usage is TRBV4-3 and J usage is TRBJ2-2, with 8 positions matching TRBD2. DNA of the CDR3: TGCGCCAGCAGCCGGACGGGGGGGCCCGGGGAGCTGTTTTTT. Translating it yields CASSRTGGPGELFF.